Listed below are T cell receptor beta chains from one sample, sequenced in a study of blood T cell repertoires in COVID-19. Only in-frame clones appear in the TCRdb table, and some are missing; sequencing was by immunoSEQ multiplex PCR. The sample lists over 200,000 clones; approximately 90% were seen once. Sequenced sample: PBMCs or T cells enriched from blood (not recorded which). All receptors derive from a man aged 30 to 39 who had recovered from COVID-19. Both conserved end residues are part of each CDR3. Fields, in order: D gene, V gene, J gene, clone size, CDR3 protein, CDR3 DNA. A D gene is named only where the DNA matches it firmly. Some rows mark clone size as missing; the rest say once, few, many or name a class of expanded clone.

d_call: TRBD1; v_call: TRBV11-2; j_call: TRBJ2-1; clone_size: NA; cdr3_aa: CASSFRGQGYNEQFF; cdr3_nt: TGTGCCAGCAGCTTTCGGGGACAGGGATACAATGAGCAGTTCTTC
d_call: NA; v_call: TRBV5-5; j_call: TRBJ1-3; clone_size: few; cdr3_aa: CASSLAVGPGNTIYF; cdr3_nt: TGTGCCAGCAGCTTGGCCGTGGGGCCTGGAAACACCATATATTTT
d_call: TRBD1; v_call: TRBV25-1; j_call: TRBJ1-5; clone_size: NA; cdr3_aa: CASSDPGTESNQPQHF; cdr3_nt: TGTGCCAGCAGTGATCCCGGGACAGAGAGCAATCAGCCCCAGCATTTT
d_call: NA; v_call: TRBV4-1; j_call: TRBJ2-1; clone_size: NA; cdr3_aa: CASSQDPSAVTGQFF; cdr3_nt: TGCGCCAGCAGCCAAGATCCTTCGGCCGTGACAGGGCAGTTCTTC
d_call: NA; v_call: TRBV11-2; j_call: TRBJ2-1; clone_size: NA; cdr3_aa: CASSLLTSRTYNEQFF; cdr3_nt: TGTGCCAGCAGCTTACTAACTAGCCGTACCTACAATGAGCAGTTCTTC
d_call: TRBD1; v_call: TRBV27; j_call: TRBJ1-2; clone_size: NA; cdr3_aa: CASSLSFQGVNYGYTF; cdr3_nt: TGTGCCAGCAGTTTATCGTTTCAGGGGGTTAACTATGGCTACACCTTC
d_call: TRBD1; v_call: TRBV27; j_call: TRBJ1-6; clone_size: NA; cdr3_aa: CASSLGTGSNSPLHF; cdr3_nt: TGTGCCAGCAGTTTAGGGACAGGCTCTAATTCACCCCTCCACTTT
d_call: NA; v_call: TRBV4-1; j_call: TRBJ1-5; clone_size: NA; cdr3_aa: CASSLEGLSNQPQHF; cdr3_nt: TGCGCCAGCAGCCTAGAGGGACTTAGCAATCAGCCCCAGCATTTT
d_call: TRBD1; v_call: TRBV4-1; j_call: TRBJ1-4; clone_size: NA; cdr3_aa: CASSQGPYRTGRDEKLFF; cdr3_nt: TGCGCCAGCAGCCAAGGCCCCTATAGGACAGGGCGGGATGAAAAACTGTTTTTT
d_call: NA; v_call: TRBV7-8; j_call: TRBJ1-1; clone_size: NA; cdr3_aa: CASSLDTHTEAFF; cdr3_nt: TGTGCCAGCAGCTTGGACACCCACACTGAAGCTTTCTTT
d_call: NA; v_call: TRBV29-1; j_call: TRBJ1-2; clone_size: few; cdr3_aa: CSVEKGYGYTF; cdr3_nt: TGCAGCGTTGAAAAGGGGTATGGCTACACCTTC
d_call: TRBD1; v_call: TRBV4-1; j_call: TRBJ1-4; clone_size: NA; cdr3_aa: CASSQTGTGAEKLFF; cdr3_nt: TGCGCCAGCAGCCAAACCGGGACAGGGGCTGAAAAACTGTTTTTT
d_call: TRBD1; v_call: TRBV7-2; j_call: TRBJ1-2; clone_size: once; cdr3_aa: CASSFGTGALNYGYTF; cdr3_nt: TGTGCCAGCAGCTTTGGTACAGGGGCCTTGAACTATGGCTACACCTTC
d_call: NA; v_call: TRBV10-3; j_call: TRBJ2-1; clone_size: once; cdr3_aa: CAISARERANEQFF; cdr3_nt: TGTGCCATCAGTGCCAGGGAAAGGGCCAATGAGCAGTTCTTC
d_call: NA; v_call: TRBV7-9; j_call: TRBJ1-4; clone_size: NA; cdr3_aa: CASSLEAGVGEKLFF; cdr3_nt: TGTGCCAGCAGCTTAGAAGCAGGGGTTGGTGAAAAACTGTTTTTT
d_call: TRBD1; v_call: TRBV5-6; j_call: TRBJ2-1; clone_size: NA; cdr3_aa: CASSDRGPIHYNEQFF; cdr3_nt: TGTGCCAGCAGCGACAGGGGGCCCATCCACTACAATGAGCAGTTCTTC
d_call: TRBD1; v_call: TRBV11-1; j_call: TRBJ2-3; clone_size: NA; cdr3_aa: CASSTTGGTDTQYF; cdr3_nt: TGTGCCAGCAGCACAACAGGGGGCACAGATACGCAGTATTTT
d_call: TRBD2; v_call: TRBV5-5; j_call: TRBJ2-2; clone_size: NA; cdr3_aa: CASSFSSGLAKIGELFF; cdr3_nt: TGTGCCAGCAGCTTCTCTTCGGGACTAGCGAAAATCGGGGAGCTGTTTTTT
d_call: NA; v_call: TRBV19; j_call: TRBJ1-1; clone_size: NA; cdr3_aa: CASTAGEMNTEAFF; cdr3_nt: TGTGCCAGTACGGCAGGGGAAATGAACACTGAAGCTTTCTTT
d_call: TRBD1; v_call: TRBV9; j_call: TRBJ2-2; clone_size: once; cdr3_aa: CASSGTGADTGELFF; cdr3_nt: TGTGCCAGCAGCGGGACAGGGGCCGACACCGGGGAGCTGTTTTTT
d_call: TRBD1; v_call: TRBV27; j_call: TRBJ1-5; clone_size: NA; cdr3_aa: CASSPTGGSQPQHF; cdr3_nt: TGTGCCAGCAGTCCCACAGGGGGTTCTCAGCCCCAGCATTTT
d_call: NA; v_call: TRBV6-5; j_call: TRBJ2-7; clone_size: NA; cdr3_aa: CASNRRQTYEQYF; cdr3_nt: TGTGCCAGCAACCGGCGACAGACCTACGAGCAGTACTTC
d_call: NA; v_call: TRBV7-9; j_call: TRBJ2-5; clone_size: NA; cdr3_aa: CASSFSTGWIETQYF; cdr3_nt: TGTGCCAGCAGCTTTTCAACAGGGTGGATAGAGACCCAGTACTTC
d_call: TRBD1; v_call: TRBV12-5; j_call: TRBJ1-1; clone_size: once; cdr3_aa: CASGPDRGRAFF; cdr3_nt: TGTGCTAGTGGTCCTGACAGGGGGCGAGCTTTCTTT
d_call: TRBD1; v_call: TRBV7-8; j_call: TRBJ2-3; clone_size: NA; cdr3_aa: CASSLRQGGTDTQYF; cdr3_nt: TGTGCCAGCAGCTTGAGACAGGGAGGCACAGATACGCAGTATTTT
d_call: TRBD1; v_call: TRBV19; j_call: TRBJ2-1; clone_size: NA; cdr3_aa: CASRSGRGRVEQFF; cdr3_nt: TGTGCCAGTAGGTCGGGCAGGGGGCGAGTTGAGCAGTTCTTC
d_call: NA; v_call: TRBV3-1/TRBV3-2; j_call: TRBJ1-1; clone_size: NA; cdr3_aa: CASSQDVAGATFF; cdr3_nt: TGTGCCAGCAGCCAAGATGTCGCAGGGGCGACTTTCTTT
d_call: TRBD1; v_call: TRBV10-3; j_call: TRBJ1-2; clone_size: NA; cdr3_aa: CAISDRQGFNYGYTF; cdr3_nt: TGTGCCATCAGTGATCGACAGGGGTTCAACTATGGCTACACCTTC
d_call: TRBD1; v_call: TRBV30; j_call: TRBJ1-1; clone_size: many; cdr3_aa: CAWSGGQAEAFF; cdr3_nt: TGTGCCTGGAGCGGGGGACAGGCAGAAGCTTTCTTT
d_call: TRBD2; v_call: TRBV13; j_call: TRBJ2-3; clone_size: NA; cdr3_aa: CASSTPTSGSFADTQYF; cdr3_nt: TGTGCCAGCAGCACCCCGACTAGCGGGAGTTTTGCAGATACGCAGTATTTT
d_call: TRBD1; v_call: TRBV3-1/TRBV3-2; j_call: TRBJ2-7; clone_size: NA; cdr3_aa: CASSPGTADYEQYF; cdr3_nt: TGTGCCAGCAGCCCCGGGACAGCCGACTACGAGCAGTACTTC
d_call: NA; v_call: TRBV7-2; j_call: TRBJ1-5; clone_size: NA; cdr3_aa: CASRGGPGTNQPQHF; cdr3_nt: TGTGCCAGCAGGGGAGGCCCGGGGACTAATCAGCCCCAGCATTTT
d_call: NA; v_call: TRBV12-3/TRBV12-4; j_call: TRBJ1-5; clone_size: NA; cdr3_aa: CASSSGYQPQHF; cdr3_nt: TGTGCCAGCAGTTCCGGGTATCAGCCCCAGCATTTT
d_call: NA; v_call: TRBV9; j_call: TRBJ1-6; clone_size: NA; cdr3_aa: CASSVDSDSPLHF; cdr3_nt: TGTGCCAGCAGCGTGGACAGCGACTCACCCCTCCACTTT
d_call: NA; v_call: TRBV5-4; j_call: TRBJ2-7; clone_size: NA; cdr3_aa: CASSLESSYEQYF; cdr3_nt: TGTGCCAGCAGCTTGGAGAGCTCCTACGAGCAGTACTTC
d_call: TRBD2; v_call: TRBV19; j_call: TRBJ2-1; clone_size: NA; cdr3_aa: CASRASGGREFF; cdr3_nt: TGTGCCAGTAGGGCTAGCGGGGGGAGGGAGTTCTTC
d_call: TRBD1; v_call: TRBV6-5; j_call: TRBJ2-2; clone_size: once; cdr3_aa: CASSRTGSNTGELFF; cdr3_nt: TGTGCCAGCAGTCGGACAGGATCGAACACCGGGGAGCTGTTTTTT
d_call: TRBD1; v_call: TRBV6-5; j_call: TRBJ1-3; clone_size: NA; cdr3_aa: CASIPGQGVTNTIYF; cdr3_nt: TGTGCCAGCATTCCGGGACAGGGGGTAACTAACACCATATATTTT
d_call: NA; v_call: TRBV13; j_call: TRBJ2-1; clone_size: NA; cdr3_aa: CASSSGTLGVNEQFF; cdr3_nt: TGTGCCAGCAGCTCCGGGACTCTCGGTGTTAATGAGCAGTTCTTC
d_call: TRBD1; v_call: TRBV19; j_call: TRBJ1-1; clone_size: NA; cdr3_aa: CASTPDRATEAFF; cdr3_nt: TGTGCCTCCACCCCGGACAGGGCCACTGAAGCTTTCTTT
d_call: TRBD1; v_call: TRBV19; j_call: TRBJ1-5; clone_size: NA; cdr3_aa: CASTPNRGGNQPQHF; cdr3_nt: TGTGCCAGTACCCCCAACAGGGGAGGCAATCAGCCCCAGCATTTT
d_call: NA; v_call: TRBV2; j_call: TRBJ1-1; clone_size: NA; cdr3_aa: CASRREGWTEAFF; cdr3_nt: TGTGCCAGCAGGAGGGAGGGTTGGACTGAAGCTTTCTTT
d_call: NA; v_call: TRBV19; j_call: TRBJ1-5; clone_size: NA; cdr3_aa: CASREESYSNQPQHF; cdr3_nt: TGTGCCAGTAGAGAGGAGAGCTATAGCAATCAGCCCCAGCATTTT
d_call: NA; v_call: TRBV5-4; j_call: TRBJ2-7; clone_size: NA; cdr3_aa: CASSLGQVSHEQYF; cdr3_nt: TGTGCCAGCAGCTTGGGCCAGGTATCCCACGAGCAGTACTTC
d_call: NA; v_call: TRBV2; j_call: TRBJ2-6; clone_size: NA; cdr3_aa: CASRGAGANVLTF; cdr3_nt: TGTGCCAGCAGAGGGGCTGGGGCCAACGTCCTGACTTTC
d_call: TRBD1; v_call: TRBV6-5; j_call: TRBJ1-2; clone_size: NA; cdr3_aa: CASSSRDRGLVYGYTF; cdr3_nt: TGTGCCAGCAGTTCCCGGGACAGGGGGCTTGTCTATGGCTACACCTTC
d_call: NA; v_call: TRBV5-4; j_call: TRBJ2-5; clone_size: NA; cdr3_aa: CASRPGVSETQYF; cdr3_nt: TGTGCCAGCAGGCCAGGGGTGTCGGAGACCCAGTACTTC
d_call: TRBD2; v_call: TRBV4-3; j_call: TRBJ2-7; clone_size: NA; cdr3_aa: CASSQKLAGNEQYF; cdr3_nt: TGCGCCAGCAGCCAAAAACTAGCGGGCAACGAGCAGTACTTC
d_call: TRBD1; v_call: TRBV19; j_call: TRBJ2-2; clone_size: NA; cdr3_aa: CASSIRTGGVGSGELFF; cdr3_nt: TGTGCCAGTAGTATCCGGACAGGGGGCGTTGGGTCCGGGGAGCTGTTTTTT
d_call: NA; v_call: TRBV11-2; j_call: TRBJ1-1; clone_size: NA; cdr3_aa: CASRWERDTEAFF; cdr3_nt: TGTGCCAGCAGATGGGAGAGAGACACTGAAGCTTTCTTT
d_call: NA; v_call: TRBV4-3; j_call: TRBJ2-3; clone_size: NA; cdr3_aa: CASSQDQADTQYF; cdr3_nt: TGCGCCAGCAGCCAAGATCAGGCGGATACGCAGTATTTT
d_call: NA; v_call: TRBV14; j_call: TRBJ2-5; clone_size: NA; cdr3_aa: CASSQDPRRGETQYF; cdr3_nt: TGTGCCAGCAGCCAAGATCCTAGGAGAGGAGAGACCCAGTACTTC
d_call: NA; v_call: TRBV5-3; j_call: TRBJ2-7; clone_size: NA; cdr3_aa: CARSLEDSSYEQYF; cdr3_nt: TGTGCCAGAAGCTTGGAAGACAGCTCCTACGAGCAGTACTTC